The 22 T cell receptor beta chains below were found in one sample sequenced in a study of blood T cell repertoires in COVID-19. Data came from immunoSEQ multiplex PCR; TCRdb stores just in-frame clones and leaves some out. Here the sample spans fewer than 250,000 clones, about 77% being singletons. The source material was PBMCs or T cells enriched from blood (not recorded which). The source of these receptors is a woman between 50 and 59 years old with acute COVID-19.

This clone was counted many times. The chain's CDR3 is CASESDYGYTF. The CDR3 nucleotides read TGTGCCAGCGAGTCCGACTATGGCTACACCTTC. The V and J genes are TRBV28 and TRBJ1-2; D is uncertain. This CDR3 comprises 11 residues. The germline gives CDR1 MDHEN, CDR2 SYDVKM. Between the trimmed V and J ends, which lost 8 bases and 3 bases, there was a span of 7 bases.

This CDR3 is CASSLAAAPARMFF. The CDR3 bases are TGTGCCAGCAGTTTGGCGGCAGCTCCAGCGAGGATGTTTTTT. The chain combines TRBV28 with TRBJ1-4; D uncertain. CDR3 length: 14 residues. V was clipped by 3 bases and J by 15 bases, with 20 bases between them. Germline CDR1 and CDR2: MDHEN and SYDVKM.

This chain connects TRBV4-2 to TRBJ2-3; D may be TRBD2 (6 bases). V lost 4 bases, J lost 1 base, and 18 bases lay in between. This CDR3 has 17 amino acids. CDR1 and CDR2 (germline): LGHNA, YNFKEQ. CDR3 in amino acids: CASSRVFWGDGTDTQYF. In DNA form, the CDR3 reads TGTGCCAGCAGCCGAGTTTTTTGGGGGGACGGCACAGATACGCAGTATTTT.

This sequence joins TRBV18 and TRBJ2-3; D unresolved. V lost 6 bases, J lost 0 bases, and 13 bases lay in between. Germline CDR1 reads KGHSH; CDR2 reads LQKENI. The CDR3 runs 15 residues. The CDR3 spells CASSRLNPSTDTQYF. In DNA form, the CDR3 reads TGTGCCAGCTCCCGGTTGAACCCTAGCACAGATACGCAGTATTTT.

This rearrangement joins TRBV7-9 to TRBJ1-2, with TRBD1 identical over 7 bases. The CDR3 totals 17 residues. Looked up from germline, CDR1 is SEHNR and CDR2 is FQNEAQ (reference sequence). J gave up 0 bases and V 0 bases, and 7 bases lay outside the gene matches. The CDR3 loop reads CASSLAEQGTTNYGYTF. CDR3 DNA sequence: TGTGCCAGCAGCTTAGCCGAACAGGGGACCACTAACTATGGCTACACCTTC. Full variable domain (remainder filled in from reference TRBV7-9 and TRBJ1-2): DTGVSQNPRHKITKRGQNVTFRCDPISEHNRLYWYRQTLGQGPEFLTYFQNEAQLEKSRLLSDRFSAERPKGSFSTLEIQRTEQGDSAMYLCASSLAEQGTTNYGYTFGSGTRLTVV.

V usage is TRBV6-4 and J usage is TRBJ1-2; perhaps TRBD1 as D (5 bases). Germline V gene data show CDR1 as MRHNA and CDR2 as SNTAGT. V dropped 3 bases and J dropped 4 bases, with 15 bases sitting between them. This CDR3 has 15 residues. CDR3 protein: CASSEDLSGGYGYTF. In DNA form, the CDR3 reads TGTGCCAGCAGTGAGGACCTGTCGGGGGGCTATGGCTACACCTTC.

The chain links TRBV5-1 to TRBJ2-1; D remains unclear. Trimming removed 0 bases from V and 6 bases from J, with 7 bases in between. This CDR3 spans 13 amino acids. Germline V gene data show CDR1 as SGHRS and CDR2 as YFSETQ. DNA of the CDR3: TGCGCCAGCAGCTTGGTCAGTTTCAATGAGCAGTTCTTC. Its translation: CASSLVSFNEQFF.

This chain uses TRBV6-5 with TRBJ2-3; D gene ambiguous. The germline V gene has CDR1 MNHEY and CDR2 SVGAGI. Trimming removed 4 bases from V and 0 bases from J, with 11 bases in between. The CDR3 is made up of 15 amino acids. The chain's CDR3 is CASSSHMTSTDTQYF. The DNA of the CDR3 is TGTGCCAGCAGTTCCCACATGACTAGCACAGATACGCAGTATTTT.

The CDR3 reads CATSFSGTGRLGPDTQYF. CDR3 coding DNA: TGTGCCACCAGCTTCTCAGGGACAGGGAGGTTGGGCCCAGATACGCAGTATTTT. The chain uses TRBV24-1 and TRBJ2-3; 9 bases align to TRBD1. The germline V gene has CDR1 KGHDR and CDR2 SFDVKD. Trimming cost V 7 bases and J 4 bases; bases outside gene matches: 17. This CDR3 contains 18 residues.

The rearrangement links TRBV29-1 to TRBJ1-2; no reliable D call. The germline CDR1 and CDR2 sequences are SQVTM and ANQGSEA. V lost 5 bases, J lost 1 base, and 17 bases lay in between. CDR3 length: 15 residues. The CDR3 loop reads CSVSPERGFNYGYTF. The CDR3, as DNA: TGCAGCGTTTCCCCCGAACGGGGTTTTAACTATGGCTACACCTTC.

This clone was seen more than once but under ten times. The rearrangement links TRBV11-3 to TRBJ2-5, with a possible D match to TRBD1 (6 bases). CDR1 is SGHNT and CDR2 is YENEEA in the germline V gene. The CDR3 covers 15 residues. With 5 bases removed from V and 1 base from J, the gap between germline ends came to 14 bases. CDR3 loop: CASSPGRGGQETQYF. The CDR3 bases are TGTGCCAGCAGCCCCGGGCGAGGGGGCCAAGAGACCCAGTACTTC. Using reference TRBV11-3 and TRBJ2-5 for the parts outside the CDR3, the full variable domain is EAGVVQSPRYKIIEKKQPVAFWCNPISGHNTLYWYLQNLGQGPELLIRYENEEAVDDSQLPKDRFSAERLKGVDSTLKIQPAELGDSAVYLCASSPGRGGQETQYFGPGTRLLVL.

The gene calls are TRBV5-1 and TRBJ1-3; 9 nucleotides align to TRBD1. Germline V gene sequence: CDR1 SGHRS, CDR2 YFSETQ. J lost 2 bases, V lost 5 bases, and 5 bases had no gene match. This CDR3 spans 15 amino acids. CDR3 loop: CASREWTGAGNTIYF. The CDR3 DNA reads TGCGCCAGCAGGGAATGGACAGGGGCTGGAAACACCATATATTTT.

V usage is TRBV28 and J usage is TRBJ1-5; TRBD1 aligns across 12 bases. J was trimmed by 6 bases and V by 6 bases; bases with no gene match: 9. The CDR3 consists of 16 residues. In germline, CDR1 is MDHEN, CDR2 SYDVKM. The DNA for the CDR3 is TGTGCCAGCAGGGGGACAGGGGGCGCCCCCCCTCAGCCCCAGCATTTT. Its protein is CASRGTGGAPPQPQHF.

This clone was seen only once. V and J are TRBV7-2 and TRBJ2-5; 9 nucleotides line up with TRBD1. Germline lookup yields CDR1 SGHTA and CDR2 FQGNSA. CDR3 length: 14 amino acids. V lost 4 bases, J lost 2 bases, and 2 bases stayed unmatched. The CDR3 spells CASSWGTGQETQYF. The CDR3 DNA reads TGTGCCAGCAGCTGGGGGACAGGGCAAGAGACCCAGTACTTC.

This sequence joins TRBV27 and TRBJ1-1, with D unresolved. The germline V and J ends were trimmed by 8 bases and 9 bases, with 13 bases remaining between them. Per the germline V gene, CDR1 is MNHEY and CDR2 is SMNVEV (reference sequence). The CDR3 is made up of 11 amino acids. CDR3 sequence reads: CASFTQAQAFF. The CDR3, as DNA: TGTGCCAGCTTTACCCAGGCCCAAGCTTTCTTT.

The chain combines TRBV19 with TRBJ2-1; 8 bases line up with TRBD1. After removal of 6 bases from V and 7 bases from J, the junction contained 8 bases not matched to a gene. This CDR3 has 14 residues. CDR1 is LNHDA and CDR2 is SQIVND in the germline V gene (reference sequence). The CDR3 region is CASSPRTGYNEQFF. The CDR3, as DNA: TGTGCCAGTAGCCCCCGGACAGGGTATAATGAGCAGTTCTTC.

The chain has TRBV3-1 (or the pseudogene TRBV3-2) and TRBJ2-1, with D possibly matching TRBD2 (6 bases). The germline V and J ends were trimmed by 0 bases and 5 bases, with 8 bases remaining between them. The CDR3 runs 14 residues. Germline CDR1 LGHDT, CDR2 YNNKEL (reference sequence). CDR3 residues: CASSQDWTNNEQFF. The CDR3 DNA sequence: TGTGCCAGCAGCCAAGATTGGACTAACAATGAGCAGTTCTTC.

V usage is TRBV15 and J usage is TRBJ1-6; D is unresolved. Trimming removed 5 bases at V and 0 bases at J, with 14 bases between. There are 17 residues in the CDR3. Germline CDR1 is LNHNV and CDR2 is YYDKDF (reference sequence). This CDR3 reads CATSPRKSSSYNSPLHF. The CDR3 DNA follows: TGTGCCACCAGCCCCCGAAAGTCGAGCTCCTATAATTCACCCCTCCACTTT.

The chain joins TRBV28 to TRBJ2-1; no clear D. Trimming cost V 3 bases and J 7 bases, with 10 bases left between them. The germline gives CDR1 MDHEN, CDR2 SYDVKM. The CDR3 totals 13 residues. DNA for the CDR3: TGTGCCAGCAGTTTGATTGGAGAAAATGAGCAGTTCTTC. This gives the protein CASSLIGENEQFF.

The chain uses TRBV16 and TRBJ2-1, with TRBD2 matching over 9 bases. J was trimmed by 7 bases and V by 1 base; bases with no gene match: 5. The CDR3 contains 15 residues. Germline V lookup: CDR1 KGHSY, CDR2 FQNENV. The CDR3 region is CASSQWTSVGNEQFF. The CDR3 nucleotides read TGTGCCAGCAGCCAATGGACTAGCGTAGGAAATGAGCAGTTCTTC. Based on the CDR3 plus reference TRBV16 and TRBJ2-1, the full variable domain is GEEVAQTPKHLVRGEGQKAKLYCAPIKGHSYVFWYQQVLKNEFKFLISFQNENVFDETGMPKERFSAKCLPNSPCSLEIQATKLEDSAVYFCASSQWTSVGNEQFFGPGTRLTVL.

V usage is TRBV15 and J usage is TRBJ1-6; no clear D. The CDR3 is 14 amino acids. Germline CDR1 is LNHNV and CDR2 is YYDKDF (reference sequence). The ends were cut back, 5 bases at V and 4 bases at J, with 9 bases in the middle. Here the CDR3 reads CATSPPQYNSPLHF. CDR3 sequence (DNA): TGTGCCACCAGCCCCCCCCAGTATAATTCACCCCTCCACTTT.

This clone was seen only once. This chain connects TRBV14 to TRBJ2-2, with D perhaps matching TRBD2 (5 bases). Germline V CDR1 and CDR2: SGHDN, FVKESK. This CDR3 spans 15 amino acids. The germline V and J ends were trimmed by 6 bases and 1 base, with 12 bases remaining between them. The CDR3: CASSRGGGNTGELFF. The CDR3 DNA sequence: TGTGCCAGCAGTCGAGGAGGAGGGAACACCGGGGAGCTGTTTTTT.